The 4 T cell receptor beta chains given below trace back to one sample, sequenced in a study of Ad26.COV2.S vaccination and SARS-CoV-2 variants. Treatment in this sample: about 20 received Ad26.COV2.S at low or high dose, single or two shots; roughly five received placebo; per-sample allocation not given. Repertoires come from day 63 after the first vaccine or placebo injection. Measured with immunoSEQ multiplex PCR; TCRdb has only the in-frame clones, and not every one. The sample lists 300,000 to 350,000 clones; 75% to 90% were seen once. The sequences come from peripheral blood, collected in a trial of Ad26.COV2.S vaccine versus placebo. These receptors were collected from a person aged 18-60 years who received the Ad26.COV2.S COVID-19 vaccine or a placebo.

The gene calls are TRBV7-8 and TRBJ2-6, with 14 bases that match TRBD2. In germline, CDR1 is SGHVS, CDR2 FQNEAQ. The CDR3 runs to 19 residues. V trimming: 2 bases; J trimming: 1 base; junction bases outside the gene matches: 4. DNA of the CDR3: TGTGCCAGCAGCTTACCCGGGACTAGCGGGAGTTCTGGGGCCAACGTCCTGACTTTC. Encoded protein: CASSLPGTSGSSGANVLTF.

This sequence joins TRBV11-2 and TRBJ1-2; the D is unclear. Germline CDR1 and CDR2: SGHAT and FQNNGV. Trimming cost V 3 bases and J 8 bases, with 22 bases left between them. This CDR3 is 16 amino acids long. CDR3 sequence reads: CASSFLTTGSPGGYTF. The CDR3 DNA follows: TGTGCCAGCAGCTTCCTAACGACTGGGTCACCGGGAGGCTACACCTTC.

The rearrangement joins TRBV18 to TRBJ2-7; tentatively, D is TRBD2 (6 bases). Per germline, CDR1 KGHSH and CDR2 LQKENI. V lost 2 bases to trimming and J lost 4 bases, with 9 bases between them. The CDR3 spans 13 residues. The CDR3 sequence is CASSPRDLYEQYV. In DNA form, the CDR3 reads TGTGCCAGCTCACCAAGGGACTTATACGAGCAGTACGTC.

J is TRBJ2-1 and V is TRBV7-2; D not certain. V lost 0 bases and J lost 5, with 5 bases in between. The V gene's germline CDR1 is SGHTA and CDR2 FQGNSA. The CDR3 loop spans 13 amino acids. The CDR3 region has the DNA TGTGCCAGCAGCTTAGCGCCAAACAATGAGCAGTTCTTC. This codes for CASSLAPNNEQFF.